This T cell receptor beta chain originates from a study of memory CD4+ T cells and cytomegalovirus serostatus. Study-wide context: Of the healthy Belgian adults, several were CMV seropositive and approximately 24 seronegative.

Single viable CD3+CD4+CD8-CD45RO+ cells were sorted as the memory CD4+ T cells. Serum IgG to CMV pp150, pp28, p38 and p52 defined serostatus. Sequenced by immunoSEQ multiplex PCR; TCRdb stores in-frame clones only, minus some. Found here are 50,000 to 65,000 clones, over 60% of them singletons; the top ten hold about 1.3%. CDR3 length equals 16 residues. The germline gives CDR1 SGHAT, CDR2 FQDESV (reference sequence). V lost 5 bases and J lost 4, with 20 bases in between. This sequence was found in an adult in good health and CMV-seropositive. The material sequenced was memory CD4+ T cells from blood. The genes are TRBV11-1 and TRBJ2-5; tentatively, D is TRBD1 (6 bases). The DNA for the CDR3 is TGTGCCAGCAGCCTGGGGGACACCAAGATGGGAGAGACCCAGTACTTC. Encoded protein: CASSLGDTKMGETQYF.